This TCR beta chain stems from a study of blood T cell repertoires in COVID-19. Study-level background: T cells, B-cell-depleted T cells, or PBMCs provided the cDNA or gDNA that served as material.

The CDR3 extends over 15 amino acids. After removal of 2 bases from V and 6 bases from J, the junction contained 7 bases not matched to a gene. Germline loops: CDR1 KGHDR, CDR2 SFDVKD. Original analysis: Estimated nucleated cell counts came from reference gene primer amplification. The data were produced by immunoSEQ multiplex PCR, yet TCRdb's version contains in-frame clones alone and is incomplete. The V and J calls and clone size come from that table; D and trimming were worked out from the DNA. The sample holds 150,000 to 180,000 clones; 80% to 90% are singletons and the top ten take roughly 15%.

The clonotype was recovered from a middle-aged woman with acute or convalescent COVID-19. This chain links TRBV24-1 with TRBJ2-7, with 9 positions matching TRBD1. Material for sequencing was peripheral blood. The CDR3 coding sequence is TGTGCCACCAGTGATTCTGGCGGACAGGGGATCGAGCAGTACTTC. This sequence encodes CATSDSGGQGIEQYF.